Listed below are T cell receptor beta chains from one sample, sequenced in a study of blood T cell repertoires in COVID-19. Some clones are missing from TCRdb's copy, which holds only in-frame ones; the method was immunoSEQ multiplex PCR. The data show 200,000 to 250,000 clones, 84% seen once. Sequencing was done on a sample of peripheral blood. The source of these receptors is an older woman who had recovered from COVID-19. Each CDR3 is given with its conserved first and last residue. D genes are given only for firm matches. Where a row states a size, it is once, few, many or the class of an expanded clone; other rows omit it.

clone size | J gene | D gene | V gene | CDR3 protein | CDR3 DNA
once | TRBJ1-5 | - | TRBV2 | CASSLRGFGNQPQHF | TGTGCCAGCAGTCTCAGGGGCTTTGGCAATCAGCCCCAGCATTTT
- | TRBJ2-5 | - | TRBV2 | CASSIELRTAADFQETQYF | TGTGCCAGCAGTATCGAACTCCGGACTGCGGCGGATTTTCAAGAGACCCAGTACTTC
- | TRBJ2-5 | TRBD2 | TRBV7-6 | CASSFGLAGRYQETQYF | TGTGCCAGCAGCTTCGGACTAGCGGGGAGGTACCAAGAGACCCAGTACTTC
- | TRBJ2-7 | TRBD1 | TRBV2 | CASSVGTGAEQYF | TGTGCCAGCAGTGTGGGCACAGGGGCCGAGCAGTACTTC
- | TRBJ1-1 | - | TRBV5-5 | CASSDTLSTAFF | TGTGCCAGCAGCGATACCCTGAGTACGGCTTTCTTT
- | TRBJ1-5 | TRBD1 | TRBV7-8 | CASSLPGGQPQHF | TGTGCCAGCAGCTTACCAGGGGGTCAGCCCCAGCATTTT
- | TRBJ2-1 | TRBD1 | TRBV9 | CASSDGDSPYNEQFF | TGTGCCAGCAGCGACGGGGACAGCCCCTACAATGAGCAGTTCTTC
once | TRBJ1-1 | - | TRBV13 | CASSSLLGGMKAFF | TGTGCCAGCAGCTCACTTTTGGGGGGGATGAAAGCTTTCTTT
- | TRBJ1-1 | - | TRBV6-4 | CASQPWAANTEAFF | TGTGCCAGTCAACCGTGGGCAGCGAACACTGAAGCTTTCTTT
once | TRBJ2-1 | - | TRBV5-6 | CASSLRSKIKRNEQFF | TGTGCCAGCAGCTTGCGTAGTAAAATCAAGCGAAATGAGCAGTTCTTC
- | TRBJ1-4 | TRBD1 | TRBV24-1 | CATSDLRETGHEKLFF | TGTGCCACCAGTGATCTGCGAGAGACAGGGCATGAAAAACTGTTTTTT
- | TRBJ1-1 | TRBD1 | TRBV6-2/TRBV6-3 | CASSDRGNTEAFF | TGTGCCAGCAGCGACAGGGGGAACACTGAAGCTTTCTTT
- | TRBJ1-3 | TRBD1 | TRBV10-3 | CATLPGQGVDGNTIYF | TGTGCCACCCTTCCGGGACAGGGGGTCGATGGAAACACCATATATTTT